This T cell receptor (beta chain) is drawn from a study of blood T cell repertoires in COVID-19. Study-level background: The study drew acute and convalescent COVID-19 samples from the United States, Italy and Spain. In each case, the material was cDNA or gDNA derived from T cells, B-cell-depleted T cells, or PBMCs.

The J segment lost 0 bases and the V segment lost 5 bases, leaving 3 bases of the junction unmatched. The CDR3 length is 15 residues. Germline V gene lookup returns CDR1 KGHSH and CDR2 LQKENI. Per the original methods: It was from reference gene primer amplification that nucleated cell counts were estimated. Profiled with immunoSEQ multiplex PCR; TCRdb holds only in-frame clones, not every one. V, J and clone size derive from that table, while D and trimming were established from the DNA sequence. Among under 140,000 clones, roughly 91% were seen once, and the ten largest hold approximately 3.3%. The rearrangement joins TRBV18 to TRBJ2-2, with TRBD1 matching 7 bases. The clonotype was recovered from a woman aged 45 to 65 with acute or convalescent COVID-19. Sequencing input: peripheral blood. This CDR3 is CASSAQGANTGELFF. In DNA form, the CDR3 reads TGTGCCAGCTCAGCCCAGGGGGCGAACACCGGGGAGCTGTTTTTT.